This T cell receptor beta chain was sequenced for a study of cytomegalovirus exposure and HLA in healthy donors. The study ran its PCR with 60 Vbeta and 13 Jbeta primers. Profiled with immunoSEQ multiplex PCR; TCRdb holds only in-frame clones, not every one. The table lists about 110,000 clones, 75% to 80% of them singletons. Looked up from germline, CDR1 is MDHEN and CDR2 is SYDVKM. The V and J ends lost 4 bases and 6 bases, in that order; junction bases with no gene match: 8. This CDR3 contains 17 residues. Sequencing used PBMCs. The rearrangement links TRBV28 to TRBJ2-1; 14 bases match TRBD2. This clonotype was obtained from a woman younger than 45 in good health and CMV-seronegative. The CDR3 protein is CASSSPGTSGGINEQFF. The CDR3 region has the DNA TGTGCCAGCAGTTCCCCCGGGACTAGCGGGGGAATCAATGAGCAGTTCTTC.